The clone carrying this T cell receptor (beta chain) was observed many times. As yet, its antigen is unknown. Cyclophosphamide on days +3 and +4 followed busulfan-fludarabine conditioning and a marrow graft. This specimen belongs to a study of T cells after posttransplantation cyclophosphamide. Study-wide results and limits: Tissue-infiltrating T cells from skin or gut overlapped little with blood T cells. Recipient CMV seropositivity and CMV reactivation strongly tracked TRB clonality. Donor-recipient repertoire similarity was low at 1-2 months, rising over year one.

The method was immunoSEQ multiplex PCR; TCRdb's version includes in-frame clones alone and lacks a portion of them. This sample comprises 1,500 to 2,000 clones, none seen once only. Sequencing used PBMCs, obtained 32 days after allogeneic stem cell transplant with posttransplant cyclophosphamide. This sequence originates from a female patient aged 35 to 55 who received an allogeneic stem cell transplant from a related donor, was CMV-positive, and had no GVHD. Some T cells may be graft donor cells.

The CDR3 DNA sequence: TGTGCCAGCAGCGTCCAGGGAACATTCTCTGGAAACACCATATATTTT. Its protein is CASSVQGTFSGNTIYF. The chain is built from TRBV9 and TRBJ1-3, with D tentatively TRBD1 (5 bases). The CDR3 length is 16 residues. Germline CDR1 reads SGDLS; CDR2 reads YYNGEE. Trimming removed 2 bases at V and 0 bases at J, with 12 bases between.